The 23 T cell receptor beta chains below were found in one sample sequenced in a study of vaccination and CD4 T cells after COVID-19. Scientists ran DNA taken from cultured CD4+ T cells through the Oncomine TCR Beta short-read assay for sequencing. TCRdb re-derived calls from the PCR reads in MiXCR, one entry per CDR3 protein. The sample comprises about 12,000 distinct CDR3 sequences, around 20% of which are singletons, and approximately 13% rests with the top ten. Antigens of these TCRs are unknown. Indicated treatment: approximately 9-day PBMC culture with coronavirus spike peptide pools or control peptides (ViraFEST assay). Specimen: CD4+ T cells from blood, cultured in vitro, collected before SARS-CoV-2 vaccination. Receptor source: a human donor who received a COVID-19 vaccine.

In DNA, the CDR3 is TGTGCCAGCAGCTTACATTCGGCTAGCACTGAAGCTTTCTTT. Protein: CASSLHSASTEAFF. This chain connects TRBV11-2 to TRBJ1-1; D not certain. CDR1 SGHAT and CDR2 FQNNGV come from the germline V gene. V lost 2 bases, J lost 4 bases, and 11 bases lay in between. The length of the CDR3 is 14 residues.

The rearrangement joins TRBV30 to TRBJ2-7; D is unclear. Trimming took 4 bases from V and 3 from J, leaving 13 bases between them. The CDR3 has 13 residues. Germline values: CDR1 GTSNPN, CDR2 SVGIG (reference sequence). The CDR3 sequence: CAWTDVKNYEQYF. The CDR3 DNA sequence: TGTGCCTGGACCGACGTGAAAAACTACGAGCAGTACTTC.

The chain couples TRBV27 to TRBJ2-1, with D possibly matching TRBD1 (6 bases). Germline CDR1 is MNHEY and CDR2 is SMNVEV (reference sequence). CDR3 length: 15 residues. V was trimmed by 5 bases and J by 5 bases, leaving 16 bases between them. Written as DNA, the CDR3 is TGTGCCAGCAGTATCCAAATTGGGACACACAATGAGCAGTTCTTC. Amino acid sequence: CASSIQIGTHNEQFF.

This clonotype was seen a few times. The chain carries TRBV20-1 and TRBJ2-5; possible D gene TRBD1, 6 bases. Looked up from germline, CDR1 is DFQATT and CDR2 is SNEGSKA (reference sequence). The V gene lost 2 bases and the J gene lost 4 bases, with 11 bases spanning the gap. The CDR3 runs to 13 residues. The CDR3 here is CSARRQGRETQYF. As DNA, the CDR3 is TGCAGTGCTAGACGGCAGGGGCGAGAGACCCAGTACTTC.

This clonotype appeared a few times. The J gene is TRBJ2-2, the V gene TRBV5-5; 8 positions match TRBD2. The germline CDR1 and CDR2 sequences are SGHKS and YYEKEE (reference sequence). This CDR3 contains 16 residues. J was trimmed by 0 bases and V by 6 bases; bases with no gene match: 7. CDR3 nucleotides: TGTGCCAGCACCCGACAAGCGGGGGCGAACACCGGGGAGCTGTTTTTT. Its translation: CASTRQAGANTGELFF.

The chain recombines TRBV7-2 with TRBJ2-1, with 12 nucleotides matching TRBD2. Losses at the gene ends were 5 bases for V and 9 bases for J; bases not matched to a gene: 8. In germline, CDR1 is SGHTA, CDR2 FQGNSA. This CDR3 contains 15 residues. The CDR3 bases are TGTGCCAGCAGCGGGGGACTAGCGGGTAAAACTGAGCAGTTCTTC. Protein product: CASSGGLAGKTEQFF.

The V call is TRBV30, the J call TRBJ1-5, with D possibly matching TRBD1 (5 bases). This CDR3 region has 13 residues. The V gene lost 2 bases and the J gene lost 5 bases, with 10 bases spanning the gap. Germline V lookup: CDR1 GTSNPN, CDR2 SVGIG (reference sequence). DNA of the CDR3: TGTGCCTGGAGTCCCCTCAGGGATCAGCCCCAGCATTTT. As protein: CAWSPLRDQPQHF. Full variable domain (remainder filled in from reference TRBV30 and TRBJ1-5): SQTIHQWPATLVQPVGSPLSLECTVEGTSNPNLYWYRQAAGRGLQLLFYSVGIGQISSEVPQNLSASRPQDRQFILSSKKLLLSDSGFYLCAWSPLRDQPQHFGDGTRLSIL.

This chain links TRBV6-1 with TRBJ2-1, with TRBD2 matching 11 bases. The CDR3 has 17 amino acids. The germline CDR1 and CDR2 sequences are MNHNS and SASEGT. Trimming took 8 bases from V and 0 from J; bases not matched to a gene: 9. CDR3 coding DNA: TGTGCCAGCGCCGGTAGCGGGGGGGCAGGCTCCTACAATGAGCAGTTCTTC. Amino acids: CASAGSGGAGSYNEQFF.

The chain recombines TRBV12-3 or TRBV12-4 with TRBJ1-2, with a weak D call TRBD1 (6 bases). The CDR3 is 15 amino acids. Trimming pared 4 bases from V and 4 bases from J, leaving 16 bases between. The CDR3 nucleotides read TGTGCCAGCAGTTCGGCCCCGGGGGCGAGCTATGGCTACACCTTC. It encodes CASSSAPGASYGYTF.

The chain joins TRBV3-1 to TRBJ1-1; no clear D gene. This CDR3 has 15 residues. Trimming pared 0 bases from V and 1 base from J, leaving 9 bases between. The germline V gene has CDR1 LGHDT and CDR2 YNNKEL (reference sequence). The DNA for the CDR3 is TGTGCCAGCAGCCAAGATTTGCAAACGAACACTGAAGCTTTCTTT. Residues: CASSQDLQTNTEAFF.

The rearrangement uses TRBV19 and TRBJ2-2, with D possibly being TRBD2 (7 bases). The CDR3 is made up of 15 amino acids. Germline CDR1 LNHDA, CDR2 SQIVND (reference sequence). V lost 7 bases and J 4 bases, leaving 16 bases between the germline ends. CDR3 DNA sequence: TGTGCCAGTACGACTCGGGGGGCGGGCACCGGGGAGCTGTTTTTT. Translating it yields CASTTRGAGTGELFF. The complete variable domain, with remaining parts taken from reference TRBV19 and TRBJ2-2, reads DGGITQSPKYLFRKEGQNVTLSCEQNLNHDAMYWYRQDPGQGLRLIYYSQIVNDFQKGDIAEGYSVSREKKESFPLTVTSAQKNPTAFYLCASTTRGAGTGELFFGEGSRLTVL.

By sample share, this clonotype is medium-sized. The chain combines TRBV27 with TRBJ1-5, with D unresolved. V was pared by 7 bases and J by 4 bases, with 14 bases between. Per the germline V gene, CDR1 is MNHEY and CDR2 is SMNVEV (reference sequence). The CDR3 length is 14 residues. Written as DNA, the CDR3 is TGTGCCAGCATACTCGGGGTGGGAAATCAGCCCCAGCATTTT. This gives the protein CASILGVGNQPQHF.

A few counts support this clonotype. The V gene is TRBV6-1, the J gene TRBJ1-3; possibly TRBD1 for D (6 bases). Germline-derived CDR1 and CDR2 are MNHNS and SASEGT. CDR3 length: 12 amino acids. Trimming took off 10 bases at V and 3 bases at J, with 10 bases between the two ends. Here the CDR3 DNA reads TGTGCCACAAGGGGGAATGGAAACACCATATATTTT. It specifies CATRGNGNTIYF.

The chain is built from TRBV7-9 and TRBJ1-1, with a possible D match to TRBD1 (5 bases). V dropped 3 bases and J dropped 1 base, with 6 bases sitting between them. Germline CDR1 reads SEHNR; CDR2 reads FQNEAQ (reference sequence). The length of the CDR3 is 13 residues. The CDR3 region is CASSLTANTEAFF. The CDR3 DNA follows: TGTGCCAGCAGCTTGACAGCGAACACTGAAGCTTTCTTT.

This clonotype showed up just a few times. This sequence joins TRBV20-1 and TRBJ2-3, with D hard to call. V lost 6 bases to trimming and J lost 1 base, with 11 bases between them. Germline CDR1 and CDR2: DFQATT and SNEGSKA (reference sequence). The CDR3 is made up of 13 amino acids. The DNA of the CDR3 is TGCAGTGCGGCTCCGACCCGCACAGATACGCAGTATTTT. It specifies CSAAPTRTDTQYF.

The J gene is TRBJ1-2, the V gene TRBV2; 10 bases are shared with TRBD1. The CDR3 runs to 12 residues. Unmatched junction bases numbered 9, after V lost 8 bases and J lost 12 bases. Germline V gene data show CDR1 as SNHLY and CDR2 as FYNNEI. CDR3 DNA sequence: TGTGCCAGCTCCGACAGGGGGCGAAGCCACACCTTC. Its protein is CASSDRGRSHTF.

This clonotype was seen more than once but under ten times. The rearrangement joins TRBV5-6 to TRBJ2-5; 9 bases are a match to TRBD2. The CDR3 covers 15 residues. Germline V gene sequence: CDR1 SGHDT, CDR2 YYEEEE. V trimming: 3 bases; J trimming: 2 bases; junction bases outside the gene matches: 5. The CDR3 DNA follows: TGTGCCAGCAGCTCGCTAGGACTAGCGCAAGAGACCCAGTACTTC. Its translation: CASSSLGLAQETQYF.

The chain employs TRBV10-3 and TRBJ1-4; D is possibly TRBD1 (5 bases). Germline values: CDR1 ENHRY, CDR2 SYGVKD. The CDR3 spans 14 residues. V shed 0 bases and J shed 7 bases, with 9 bases lying between them. The CDR3 spells CAISESDGGEKLFF. In DNA, the CDR3 is TGTGCCATCAGTGAGTCAGACGGGGGTGAAAAACTGTTTTTT.

The V gene is TRBV6-1, the J gene TRBJ2-3, with 7 bases that match TRBD1. The CDR3 loop spans 14 amino acids. Germline V gives CDR1 MNHNS, CDR2 SASEGT. Trimming removed 11 bases from V and 1 base from J; junction bases left unmatched: 9. CDR3 sequence: CAGNVGQGTDTQYF. The CDR3 DNA reads TGTGCCGGAAATGTAGGACAGGGCACAGATACGCAGTATTTT.

This clonotype is termed medium-sized (0.01 to 0.1%). The genes are TRBV6-1 and TRBJ1-5, with 8 bases fitting TRBD1. Losses at the gene ends were 6 bases for V and 0 bases for J; bases not matched to a gene: 7. The CDR3 extends over 16 amino acids. In germline, CDR1 is MNHNS, CDR2 SASEGT. CDR3 in DNA: TGTGCCAGCAGGCAGGGACAGGCAAATAGCAATCAGCCCCAGCATTTT. Protein: CASRQGQANSNQPQHF.

This clonotype was seen more than once but under ten times. The V call is TRBV19, the J call TRBJ1-6, with TRBD1 as a possible D gene (6 bases). V lost 8 bases to trimming and J lost 5 bases, with 13 bases between them. The CDR3 runs 14 residues. The germline gives CDR1 LNHDA, CDR2 SQIVND (reference sequence). CDR3 in DNA: TGTGCCAGTTCCCCCTGGACAGATAATTCACCCCTCCACTTT. Protein: CASSPWTDNSPLHF.

This clonotype was seen more than once but under ten times. J is TRBJ2-3 and V is TRBV6-2 or TRBV6-3; 8 nucleotides align to TRBD2. The CDR3 runs to 17 residues. CDR1 is MNHEY, CDR2 SVGEGT, per germline. V shed 1 base, J shed 5 bases, and the junction held 11 bases outside the gene matches. The CDR3 DNA follows: TGTGCCAGCAGTTACTTTGCCCCGGGACTAGTAGGAGATACGCAGTATTTT. It yields the protein CASSYFAPGLVGDTQYF.

The V gene is TRBV19, the J gene TRBJ2-1; D perhaps matches TRBD1 (5 bases). V was clipped by 5 bases and J by 3 bases, with 20 bases between them. The CDR3 extends over 17 amino acids. CDR1 and CDR2 from the germline V gene are LNHDA and SQIVND (reference sequence). The CDR3 region has the DNA TGTGCCAGTAGTTCCCCCAGCCATGGCAGGGACTACAATGAGCAGTTCTTC. Residues: CASSSPSHGRDYNEQFF.